This entry lists 5 T cell receptor beta chains sequenced from one sample in a study of identical twins. TCRdb re-called the 5' RACE reads through MiXCR, storing one row per CDR3 protein. This sample has 700,000 or so distinct CDR3 sequences, with approximately 9% found just once. Separately, the same data were catalogued under a study of yellow fever vaccine responses in identical twins.

Sequencing used PBMCs. All receptors derive from a woman aged 18-29 years in good health.

This clonotype was detected only a few times. The chain has TRBV6-1 and TRBJ1-4; D remains ambiguous. Germline CDR1 reads MNHNS; CDR2 reads SASEGT. V was cut by 6 bases and J by 5 bases, with 13 bases left in between. CDR3 size: 14 residues. CDR3 sequence: CASRDRRENEKLFF. The CDR3 nucleotides are TGTGCCAGCAGAGACCGACGGGAGAATGAAAAACTGTTTTTT.

V and J are TRBV6-6 and TRBJ2-2; D is ambiguous. Germline V gene lookup returns CDR1 MNHNY and CDR2 SVGAGI (reference sequence). V lost 2 bases, J lost 4 bases, and 5 bases lay in between. This CDR3 region has 13 residues. This CDR3 is CASSYVGTGELFF. CDR3 bases: TGTGCCAGCAGTTACGTGGGCACCGGGGAGCTGTTTTTT.

The rearrangement uses TRBV4-2 and TRBJ1-1; no definite D call. Trimming removed 3 bases at V and 0 bases at J, with 14 bases between. The CDR3 loop spans 16 amino acids. Germline values: CDR1 LGHNA, CDR2 YNFKEQ. CDR3 sequence (DNA): TGTGCCAGCAGCCAGCCGAGATCCAAATTGAACACTGAAGCTTTCTTT. Its protein is CASSQPRSKLNTEAFF.

Many counts were recorded for this clonotype. The chain joins TRBV7-8 to TRBJ2-1; D is possibly TRBD1 or TRBD2 (6 bases each). This CDR3 spans 16 amino acids. CDR1 is SGHVS, CDR2 FQNEAQ, per germline. Trimming shortened V by 1 base and J by 4 bases, and 14 bases separated the two germline ends. CDR3 DNA: TGTGCCAGCAGCTTAGTTCGCGGGACACCTTACAATGAGCAGTTCTTC. Translation: CASSLVRGTPYNEQFF.

This clonotype was counted only a few times. A much bigger clone sits one base away, suggesting this may be a read error. This sequence joins TRBV12-3 or TRBV12-4 and TRBJ2-5; 8 nucleotides align to TRBD2. The CDR3 covers 18 residues. The CDR3 bases are TGTGCCATCAGTTTAGCGGGACGATCCGGGGCCCCCTCGGAGACCCAGTACTTC. Translation: CAISLAGRSGAPSETQYF.